This T cell receptor beta chain emerged from a study of T cell changes during pregnancy in multiple sclerosis. The protocol was immunoSEQ multiplex PCR, while the TCRdb copy is restricted to in-frame clones and leaves out a portion. The repertoire holds tens of thousands of clones, with about 92% as singletons. The specimen was CD8+ T cells from peripheral blood mononuclear cells, collected in the second trimester of pregnancy. This receptor was taken from a female donor with multiple sclerosis, enrolled in a pregnancy study.

The CDR3 DNA reads TGTGCCAGCAGCTCTACGGGACAGGGGCTTGCAACCACAGATACGCAGTATTTT. This gives the protein CASSSTGQGLATTDTQYF. V and J are TRBV13 and TRBJ2-3, with TRBD1 matching over 10 bases. In germline, CDR1 is PRHDT, CDR2 FYEKMQ (reference sequence). V shed 4 bases and J 2 bases; nucleotides not matched to a gene: 12. The CDR3 has 18 amino acids.